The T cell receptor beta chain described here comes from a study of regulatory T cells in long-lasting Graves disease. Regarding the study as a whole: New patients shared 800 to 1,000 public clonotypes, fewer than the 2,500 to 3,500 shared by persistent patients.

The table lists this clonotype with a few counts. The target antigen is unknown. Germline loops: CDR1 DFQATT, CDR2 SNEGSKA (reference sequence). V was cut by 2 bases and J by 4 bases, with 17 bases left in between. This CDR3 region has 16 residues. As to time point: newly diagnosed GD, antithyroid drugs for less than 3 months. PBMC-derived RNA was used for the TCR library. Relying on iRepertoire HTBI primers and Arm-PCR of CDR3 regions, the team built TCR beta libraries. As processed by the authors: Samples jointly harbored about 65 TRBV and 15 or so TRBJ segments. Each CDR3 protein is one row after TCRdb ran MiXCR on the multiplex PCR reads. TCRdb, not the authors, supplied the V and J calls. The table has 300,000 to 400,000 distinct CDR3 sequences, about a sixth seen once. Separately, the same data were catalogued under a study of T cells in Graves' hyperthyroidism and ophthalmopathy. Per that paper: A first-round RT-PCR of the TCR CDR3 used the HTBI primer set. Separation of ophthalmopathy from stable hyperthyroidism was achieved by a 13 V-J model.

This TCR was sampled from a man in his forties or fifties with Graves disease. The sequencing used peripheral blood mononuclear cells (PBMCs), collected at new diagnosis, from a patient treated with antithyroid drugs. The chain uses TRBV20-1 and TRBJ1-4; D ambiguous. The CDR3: CSARSSEAEGNEKLFF. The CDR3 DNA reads TGCAGTGCTAGATCAAGTGAGGCAGAGGGTAATGAAAAACTGTTTTTT.